The 22 T cell receptor beta chains below come from one sample, sequenced in a study of blood T cell repertoires in COVID-19. The protocol was immunoSEQ multiplex PCR, while the TCRdb copy is restricted to in-frame clones and leaves out a portion. The sample has 50,000 to 85,000 clones, around 90% seen once. Input material: peripheral blood. These TCRs come from a human donor in a cohort sampled during active COVID-19.

The V and J genes are TRBV28 and TRBJ1-4, with TRBD1 as a possible D gene (5 bases). Germline CDR1 MDHEN, CDR2 SYDVKM. The V gene lost 6 bases and the J gene lost 2 bases, with 10 bases spanning the gap. The CDR3 runs to 14 residues. The CDR3 spells CASRGDVTNEKLFF. In nucleotides, the CDR3 is TGTGCCAGCAGAGGGGATGTCACTAATGAAAAACTGTTTTTT.

This clone has a single count. The chain has TRBV2 and TRBJ1-4; 8 bases are a match to TRBD1. The CDR3 has 16 amino acids. The junction had 10 bases not matched to a gene; V was cut back by 6 bases and J by 4 bases. The germline gives CDR1 SNHLY, CDR2 FYNNEI. DNA of the CDR3: TGTGCCAGCAGAGACCCGGGACAGGTGATTAATGAAAAACTGTTTTTT. It yields the protein CASRDPGQVINEKLFF.

This rearrangement joins TRBV12-5 to TRBJ1-5; perhaps TRBD1 as D (6 bases). Between the trimmed V and J ends, which lost 7 bases and 0 bases, there was a span of 16 bases. The CDR3 loop spans 16 amino acids. The germline V gene encodes CDR1 LGHNT and CDR2 FRNRAP. CDR3 bases: TGTGCTAGTGTCCGTAGGGGGGGGCCTAGCAATCAGCCCCAGCATTTT. Amino acid sequence: CASVRRGGPSNQPQHF.

This clone was seen a few times. The rearrangement uses TRBV3-1 (or the pseudogene TRBV3-2) and TRBJ2-7; 9 positions agree with TRBD2. CDR3 size: 17 residues. CDR1 LGHDT and CDR2 YNNKEL come from the germline V gene (reference sequence). V was clipped by 4 bases and J by 4 bases; unmatched bases: 14. This CDR3 reads CASSPASGVLPQYEQYF. Written as DNA, the CDR3 is TGTGCCAGCAGCCCGGCTAGCGGGGTACTCCCCCAATACGAGCAGTACTTC.

V gene TRBV4-3 combines with J gene TRBJ1-1; D remains ambiguous. The V end was cut by 0 bases, the J end by 2 bases, with 7 bases between. The CDR3 contains 14 residues. CDR1 and CDR2 (germline): LGHNA, YSLEER. CDR3 sequence reads: CASSQDSGNTEAFF. The CDR3 region has the DNA TGCGCCAGCAGCCAAGATTCGGGTAACACTGAAGCTTTCTTT.

This clone was recorded once. The rearrangement links TRBV6-1 to TRBJ1-2; 12 nucleotides agree with TRBD1. J was trimmed by 5 bases and V by 4 bases; bases with no gene match: 14. Germline lookup yields CDR1 MNHNS and CDR2 SASEGT. The CDR3 is 18 residues long. CDR3 coding DNA: TGTGCCAGCAGTGCAGCCGGGACAGGGGGCGAGCGGGAGTATGGCTACACCTTC. Encoded protein: CASSAAGTGGEREYGYTF.

The V gene is TRBV5-4, the J gene TRBJ2-5; the match to TRBD1 covers 7 bases. CDR1 is SGHNT and CDR2 is YYREEE in the germline V gene (reference sequence). The CDR3 covers 15 residues. V lost 4 bases to trimming and J lost 10 bases; unmatched junction nucleotides: 16. CDR3 nucleotide sequence: TGTGCCAGCAGCCACAGACAGGGCCGCCCCGGAGACCAGTACTTC. Translating gives CASSHRQGRPGDQYF.

The V gene is TRBV6-5, the J gene TRBJ2-7; tentative D call: TRBD1 (5 bases). The CDR3 runs 15 residues. Germline V lookup: CDR1 MNHEY, CDR2 SVGAGI. Deletions cut 5 bases from V and 2 bases from J, with 16 bases between. The CDR3 protein is CASSHTSTAAYEQYF. CDR3 nucleotide sequence: TGTGCCAGCAGTCATACGTCGACAGCAGCCTACGAGCAGTACTTC.

This chain connects TRBV6-2 or TRBV6-3 to TRBJ1-1; no reliable D call. V was clipped by 4 bases and J by 2 bases, with 14 bases between them. This CDR3 has 15 residues. Germline CDR1 reads MNHEY; CDR2 reads SVGEGT. CDR3: CASSSFPPGNTEAFF. The CDR3 DNA reads as TGTGCCAGCAGTTCTTTCCCTCCGGGAAACACTGAAGCTTTCTTT.

The chain has TRBV4-3 and TRBJ1-1; TRBD1 is a possible D gene (6 bases). Germline lookup yields CDR1 LGHNA and CDR2 YSLEER. Trimming removed 3 bases from V and 5 bases from J, with 16 bases in between. This CDR3 contains 15 residues. The CDR3 DNA sequence: TGCGCCAGCAGCCACCCCAACGGGGGGCGGACTGAAGCTTTCTTT. Its translation is CASSHPNGGRTEAFF.

The rearrangement uses TRBV27 and TRBJ1-1; D is perhaps TRBD1 (6 bases). This CDR3 is 13 amino acids long. V lost 3 bases, J lost 9 bases, and 14 bases lay in between. Germline V lookup: CDR1 MNHEY, CDR2 SMNVEV (reference sequence). In DNA form, the CDR3 reads TGTGCCAGCAGTTTTTCCGGACAGATGAAAGCTTTCTTT. Its protein product is CASSFSGQMKAFF.

The chain couples TRBV7-8 to TRBJ1-5; a possible D gene is TRBD1 (5 bases). CDR1 is SGHVS and CDR2 is FQNEAQ in the germline V gene. The CDR3 totals 13 residues. V was clipped by 4 bases and J by 5 bases, with 9 bases between them. CDR3 sequence (DNA): TGTGCCAGCAGCTACGGGGGGGATCAGCCCCAGCATTTT. It translates to CASSYGGDQPQHF.

The chain combines TRBV6-2 or TRBV6-3 with TRBJ1-1; perhaps TRBD1 as D (6 bases). V shed 4 bases and J shed 1 base, with 19 bases lying between them. The germline gives CDR1 MNHEY, CDR2 SVGEGT. The CDR3 contains 17 residues. Here the CDR3 reads CASSLPRHDRSNTEAFF. CDR3 DNA sequence: TGTGCCAGCAGTTTACCACGCCATGACAGGTCGAACACTGAAGCTTTCTTT.

The chain joins TRBV6-2 or TRBV6-3 to TRBJ2-2; perhaps TRBD1 as D (6 bases). V lost 4 bases and J 0 bases, leaving 9 bases between the germline ends. This CDR3 is 15 amino acids long. Germline V gives CDR1 MNHEY, CDR2 SVGEGT. The CDR3 sequence: CASSWTDANTGELFF. Here the CDR3 DNA reads TGTGCCAGCAGTTGGACAGACGCGAACACCGGGGAGCTGTTTTTT.

CDR3 DNA: TGTGCCAGCAGCCGAGGACAGGGGCGGAACACTGAAGCTTTCTTT. Amino acids: CASSRGQGRNTEAFF. The rearrangement joins TRBV7-9 to TRBJ1-1; 9 positions agree with TRBD1. Germline assignment: CDR1 SEHNR and CDR2 FQNEAQ (reference sequence). Trimming took 5 bases from V and 1 from J; bases not matched to a gene: 5. The CDR3 consists of 15 residues.

The V call is TRBV4-3, the J call TRBJ1-2, with a weak D call TRBD1 (6 bases). The CDR3 covers 19 residues. V gave up 0 bases and J gave up 4 bases, with 24 bases separating them. Germline assignment: CDR1 LGHNA and CDR2 YSLEER. The CDR3: CASSQDLVLDSLGSYGYTF. In DNA form, the CDR3 reads TGCGCCAGCAGCCAAGACTTAGTTTTGGACAGTCTCGGATCCTATGGCTACACCTTC.

The rearrangement uses TRBV27 and TRBJ2-2, with 8 positions matching TRBD2. With V trimmed by 0 bases and J by 5 bases, 14 bases remained unmatched. The germline CDR1 and CDR2 sequences are MNHEY and SMNVEV (reference sequence). The CDR3 sequence is 19 residues long. CDR3 sequence: CASSLSGSLSGSGTGELFF. CDR3 coding DNA: TGTGCCAGCAGTTTATCAGGGTCGTTGAGCGGGAGTGGGACCGGGGAGCTGTTTTTT.

The CDR3 loop reads CASSLGGTGRNTIYF. The CDR3 region has the DNA TGTGCCAGCAGCTTAGGGGGGACAGGTCGAAACACCATATATTTT. The genes are TRBV7-9 and TRBJ1-3; 8 positions match TRBD1. V shed 1 base and J 5 bases; nucleotides not matched to a gene: 4. The germline CDR1 and CDR2 sequences are SEHNR and FQNEAQ (reference sequence). The CDR3 runs 15 residues.

CDR3 sequence reads: CASSQEQGQAPLHF. The CDR3 DNA follows: TGTGCCAGCAGCCAAGAACAGGGGCAGGCACCCCTCCACTTT. J is TRBJ1-6 and V is TRBV3-1 (or the pseudogene TRBV3-2); 7 nucleotides agree with TRBD1. The germline V gene has CDR1 LGHDT and CDR2 YNNKEL (reference sequence). V trimming: 0 bases; J trimming: 11 bases; junction bases outside the gene matches: 4. The CDR3 is made up of 14 amino acids.

V and J are TRBV4-3 and TRBJ2-7, with 10 bases fitting TRBD1. The CDR3 is 16 amino acids. Germline CDR1 reads LGHNA; CDR2 reads YSLEER. V lost 0 bases and J lost 2; bases outside the gene matches: 4. CDR3 bases: TGCGCCAGCAGCCAAGAATTTGGGACAGGGGCCTACGAGCAGTACTTC. As protein: CASSQEFGTGAYEQYF.

The chain recombines TRBV5-1 with TRBJ2-1, with D possibly matching TRBD1 (6 bases). V lost 4 bases to trimming and J lost 0 bases, with 14 bases between them. This CDR3 spans 16 amino acids. The germline CDR1 and CDR2 sequences are SGHRS and YFSETQ. The DNA of the CDR3 is TGCGCCAGCAGCGCCTCCGGACAGACCTCCTACAATGAGCAGTTCTTC. This translates into CASSASGQTSYNEQFF.

The J gene is TRBJ2-7, the V gene TRBV3-1 (or the pseudogene TRBV3-2), with TRBD1 as a possible D gene (5 bases). CDR1 is LGHDT, CDR2 YNNKEL, per germline (reference sequence). V was cut by 0 bases and J by 1 base, with 10 bases left in between. The CDR3 loop spans 15 amino acids. CDR3 protein: CASSQDFDSSYEQYF. The CDR3 DNA is TGTGCCAGCAGCCAAGATTTTGACAGTTCCTACGAGCAGTACTTC.